A single sample is the source of the 22 T cell receptor beta chains below, sequenced in a study of cytomegalovirus exposure and HLA in healthy donors. The PCR was carried out with 60 Vbeta primers and 13 Jbeta primers. The repertoire was sequenced with immunoSEQ multiplex PCR; TCRdb's copy has only in-frame clones and lacks some. This table has tens of thousands of clones, roughly 73% appearing once. Sequencing was carried out using PBMCs. These receptors all stem from a woman in her 40s in good health and CMV-seropositive.

The CDR3 DNA follows: TGTGCCAGCAGAGGGTTTGGCGGGAGCGATGATACCGGGGAGCTGTTTTTT. It yields the protein CASRGFGGSDDTGELFF. The chain couples TRBV28 to TRBJ2-2, with 7 bases matching TRBD2. This CDR3 comprises 17 residues. Germline V gene lookup returns CDR1 MDHEN and CDR2 SYDVKM. The trim removed 6 bases at V and 5 bases at J, leaving 15 bases unmatched.

V is TRBV19 and J is TRBJ1-3, with a weak D call TRBD1 (5 bases). Trimming removed 2 bases at V and 5 bases at J, with 13 bases between. CDR1 LNHDA and CDR2 SQIVND come from the germline V gene (reference sequence). The CDR3 sequence is 15 residues long. CDR3 nucleotide sequence: TGTGCCAGTAGTATAACTGTGGCAGGGAGAAACACCATATATTTT. This encodes CASSITVAGRNTIYF.

A word on this clone: It differs at one base from a far larger clone, so likely a read error. This chain links TRBV5-6 with TRBJ2-2; 11 bases map to TRBD1. The DNA end is a closer match to TRBJ1-1, so the J assignment may be wrong. CDR1 and CDR2 from the germline V gene are SGHDT and YYEEEE. This CDR3 has 16 amino acids. CDR3 nucleotides: TGTGCCAGAAGCTTGTTCGGGACAGGGGGTAACACTGAAGCTTTCTTT. This codes for CARSLFGTGGNTEAFF.

The rearrangement uses TRBV5-4 and TRBJ2-7; 8 bases map to TRBD1. The CDR3 is 15 residues long. Trimming removed 0 bases from V and 0 bases from J; junction bases left unmatched: 2. The germline V gene has CDR1 SGHNT and CDR2 YYREEE (reference sequence). CDR3 residues: CASSLGQGNSYEQYF. In DNA form, the CDR3 reads TGTGCCAGCAGCTTGGGACAGGGGAACTCCTACGAGCAGTACTTC.

The chain uses TRBV2 and TRBJ2-2, with D unresolved. Germline values: CDR1 SNHLY, CDR2 FYNNEI. V gave up 3 bases and J gave up 0 bases, with 5 bases separating them. CDR3 length: 14 residues. CDR3 loop: CASSDFPNTGELFF. The CDR3 DNA is TGTGCCAGCAGTGACTTTCCGAACACCGGGGAGCTGTTTTTT.

The chain has TRBV7-2 and TRBJ1-6; no firm D call. The CDR3 runs to 14 residues. V shed 5 bases and J shed 5 bases, with 10 bases lying between them. Germline values: CDR1 SGHTA, CDR2 FQGNSA. The CDR3 here is CASSHFFDNSPLHF. CDR3 DNA sequence: TGTGCCAGCAGCCACTTTTTTGATAATTCACCCCTCCACTTT.

V usage is TRBV5-1 and J usage is TRBJ1-1, with D perhaps TRBD1 (5 bases). Germline assignment: CDR1 SGHRS and CDR2 YFSETQ. Trimming stripped 4 bases from V and 4 bases from J, with 17 bases between. The CDR3 sequence is 15 residues long. Here the CDR3 DNA reads TGCGCCAGCAGCCTGGGGGACGGCGGGAGCACTGAAGCTTTCTTT. It yields the protein CASSLGDGGSTEAFF. The full variable domain, completed using reference TRBV5-1 and TRBJ1-1, is KAGVTQTPRYLIKTRGQQVTLSCSPISGHRSVSWYQQTPGQGLQFLFEYFSETQRNKGNFPGRFSGRQFSNSRSEMNVSTLELGDSALYLCASSLGDGGSTEAFFGQGTRLTVV.

This clone showed up just a few times. The chain has TRBV5-8 and TRBJ1-5, with TRBD1 matching 8 bases. V trimming: 6 bases; J trimming: 6 bases; junction bases outside the gene matches: 11. Germline V gene data show CDR1 as SGHTS and CDR2 as YDEGEE. The CDR3 has 15 residues. This CDR3 reads CASTSRGQGAQPQHF. The CDR3 DNA reads TGTGCCAGCACCTCCAGAGGACAGGGTGCTCAGCCCCAGCATTTT. Full variable domain (outside the CDR3, taken from reference TRBV5-8 and TRBJ1-5): EAGVTQSPTHLIKTRGQQATLRCSPISGHTSVYWYQQALGLGLQFLLWYDEGEERNRGNFPPRFSGRQFPNYSSELNVNALELEDSALYLCASTSRGQGAQPQHFGDGTRLSIL.

This clone was found once. The germline gene is not matched at one end of the junction; a read error may be the cause. This chain uses TRBV7-2 with TRBJ2-7; TRBD1 is a possible D gene (5 bases). Germline V CDR1 and CDR2: SGHTA, FQGNSA. The CDR3 is 15 residues long. CDR3 bases: TGTGCCAGCAGCCACCAGGGCTACAGGTCCTCCGAGCAGTACTTC. It codes for CASSHQGYRSSEQYF.

V gene TRBV28 combines with J gene TRBJ2-7; the D gene is possibly TRBD2 (7 bases). The CDR3 is 14 amino acids. CDR1 is MDHEN, CDR2 SYDVKM, per germline. V lost 11 bases and J lost 6, with 23 bases in between. CDR3 sequence reads: CASSRRGGVSEQYF. The CDR3, as DNA: TGTGCCTCGTCTCGGAGGGGGGGGGTCTCCGAGCAGTACTTC.

The chain has TRBV25-1 and TRBJ1-1, with a possible D match to TRBD1 (6 bases). V lost 6 bases and J lost 2, with 19 bases in between. This CDR3 contains 16 residues. In germline, CDR1 is MGHDK, CDR2 SYGVNS. CDR3 sequence reads: CASSPPGTRRNTEAFF. CDR3 in DNA: TGTGCCAGCAGCCCCCCGGGGACAAGGCGCAACACTGAAGCTTTCTTT. Complete variable domain (other parts from reference TRBV25-1 and TRBJ1-1): EADIYQTPRYLVIGTGKKITLECSQTMGHDKMYWYQQDPGMELHLIHYSYGVNSTEKGDLSSESTVSRIRTEHFPLTLESARPSHTSQYLCASSPPGTRRNTEAFFGQGTRLTVV.

V usage is TRBV4-3 and J usage is TRBJ2-7, with TRBD2 matching 8 bases. J was trimmed by 3 bases and V by 1 base; bases with no gene match: 5. The CDR3 runs to 15 residues. CDR1 is LGHNA, CDR2 YSLEER, per germline. The CDR3 loop reads CASSQARGGGYEQYF. In DNA form, the CDR3 reads TGCGCCAGCAGCCAAGCCCGGGGGGGCGGCTACGAGCAGTACTTC.

The V and J genes are TRBV5-1 and TRBJ2-1, with a tentative D call TRBD1 (5 bases). From germline, CDR1 is SGHRS and CDR2 YFSETQ. CDR3 length: 12 amino acids. Trimming left V 7 bases short and J 3 bases short, with 8 bases between. CDR3: CASGQGYNEQFF. In nucleotides, the CDR3 is TGCGCCAGCGGGCAGGGCTACAATGAGCAGTTCTTC.

The chain recombines TRBV5-4 with TRBJ2-1; TRBD1 might be the D (6 bases). This CDR3 region has 14 residues. V lost 1 base, J lost 1 base, and 6 bases lay in between. CDR1 SGHNT and CDR2 YYREEE come from the germline V gene (reference sequence). The CDR3 reads CASSLTGSYNEQFF. The CDR3 nucleotides read TGTGCCAGCAGCTTGACAGGGTCCTACAATGAGCAGTTCTTC.

V and J are TRBV4-2 and TRBJ1-2; D unclear. Between the trimmed V and J ends, which lost 2 bases and 5 bases, there was a span of 12 bases. Germline V CDR1 and CDR2: LGHNA, YNFKEQ. The CDR3 has 14 residues. Here the CDR3 reads CASSQPPDLYGYTF. CDR3 DNA: TGTGCCAGCAGCCAACCTCCGGACTTGTATGGCTACACCTTC.

This clone has more than one count but fewer than ten. The chain recombines TRBV6-1 with TRBJ2-5; 12 bases map to TRBD2. J was trimmed by 5 bases and V by 1 base; bases with no gene match: 5. CDR1 and CDR2 (germline): MNHNS, SASEGT. This CDR3 comprises 16 residues. The CDR3 loop reads CASSEGLAGEAETQYF. DNA for the CDR3: TGTGCCAGCAGTGAAGGACTAGCGGGAGAGGCGGAGACCCAGTACTTC.

The chain combines TRBV4-1 with TRBJ1-1; D unresolved. This CDR3 is 14 amino acids long. Germline loops: CDR1 MGHRA, CDR2 YSYEKL. Between the trimmed V and J ends, which lost 2 bases and 6 bases, there was a span of 13 bases. The CDR3 protein is CASSQPQEVPEAFF. The DNA for the CDR3 is TGCGCCAGCAGCCAACCTCAGGAGGTCCCTGAAGCTTTCTTT.

This clone has a single count. V and J are TRBV27 and TRBJ2-7; D might be TRBD1 (5 bases). Deletions cut 6 bases from V and 4 bases from J, with 19 bases between. The CDR3 totals 15 residues. CDR1 is MNHEY, CDR2 SMNVEV, per germline (reference sequence). CDR3 sequence reads: CASRLTGPSFYEQYF. Written as DNA, the CDR3 is TGTGCCAGCAGATTAACAGGACCTTCCTTTTACGAGCAGTACTTC.

The chain uses TRBV5-4 and TRBJ2-2, with D uncertain. This CDR3 has 14 amino acids. V dropped 0 bases and J dropped 6 bases, with 9 bases sitting between them. The V gene's germline CDR1 is SGHNT and CDR2 YYREEE (reference sequence). CDR3 residues: CASSLASDSGELFF. CDR3 sequence (DNA): TGTGCCAGCAGCTTGGCATCCGACTCCGGGGAGCTGTTTTTT.

The sample holds one count of this clone. V gene TRBV7-2 combines with J gene TRBJ2-7; TRBD2 is a possible D gene (6 bases). The CDR3 extends over 14 amino acids. V gave up 2 bases and J gave up 3 bases, with 11 bases separating them. Germline loops: CDR1 SGHTA, CDR2 FQGNSA. The CDR3 spells CASSLLEGYYEQYF. Written as DNA, the CDR3 is TGTGCCAGCAGCTTATTGGAGGGGTACTACGAGCAGTACTTC.

The genes are TRBV5-8 and TRBJ2-5, with TRBD1 identical over 7 bases. Per the germline V gene, CDR1 is SGHTS and CDR2 is YDEGEE. Germline trimming cut 4 bases from V and 5 bases from J; bases unmatched to any gene: 17. The CDR3 has 17 residues. The CDR3 DNA reads TGTGCCAGCAGCCGAGACTGGGACAGCTTGCTTGAGGAGACCCAGTACTTC. Protein product: CASSRDWDSLLEETQYF. The whole variable domain, remainder taken from reference TRBV5-8 and TRBJ2-5, is EAGVTQSPTHLIKTRGQQATLRCSPISGHTSVYWYQQALGLGLQFLLWYDEGEERNRGNFPPRFSGRQFPNYSSELNVNALELEDSALYLCASSRDWDSLLEETQYFGPGTRLLVL.

This chain uses TRBV29-1 with TRBJ2-5; D might be TRBD2 (6 bases). The germline V gene has CDR1 SQVTM and CDR2 ANQGSEA. V lost 3 bases to trimming and J lost 9 bases, with 17 bases between them. There are 13 residues in the CDR3. This CDR3 is CSVEATGPGAQYF. CDR3 sequence (DNA): TGCAGCGTTGAGGCCACGGGGCCGGGGGCCCAGTACTTC.